The 19 T cell receptor beta chains below come from one sample, sequenced in a study of read filtering for tumor transcriptome and immune sequencing. From around 0.4 ug of RNA, a library with molecular barcoded alpha/delta and beta/gamma adaptors was made. MiXCR was run by TCRdb on the reads, yielding one entry per CDR3 protein. The sample carries about 86,000 distinct CDR3 sequences, approximately 13% recorded once. The sample taken for sequencing was a population of CD138-negative cells sorted from bone marrow. These receptors were collected from a donor older than 35 with multiple myeloma.

This clonotype appeared many times. The genes are TRBV29-1 and TRBJ2-7, with 9 bases aligning to TRBD1. CDR1 and CDR2 from the germline V gene are SQVTM and ANQGSEA. Trimming at V came to 1 base and at J to 4 bases, leaving 14 bases not matched to a gene. This CDR3 spans 17 amino acids. The CDR3 nucleotides read TGCAGCGTTGAAGTACCCGACATCACAGGGGGCGCTTACGAGCAGTACTTC. Residues: CSVEVPDITGGAYEQYF.

This clonotype turned up a few times. V and J are TRBV4-1 and TRBJ2-7; 7 bases match TRBD2. The CDR3 extends over 15 amino acids. Germline V CDR1 and CDR2: MGHRA, YSYEKL. Trimming cost V 0 bases and J 4 bases; bases outside gene matches: 6. The CDR3 bases are TGCGCCAGCAGCCAAGATACTAGCGTTAGATACGAGCAGTACTTC. Amino acid sequence: CASSQDTSVRYEQYF.

This clonotype has at least ten counts. V is TRBV5-1 and J is TRBJ2-5; 9 positions agree with TRBD2. Looked up from germline, CDR1 is SGHRS and CDR2 is YFSETQ. Unmatched junction bases numbered 5, after V lost 0 bases and J lost 5 bases. CDR3 length equals 15 residues. In DNA, the CDR3 is TGCGCCAGCAGCTTGGAAGGACTAGCGTATGAGACCCAGTACTTC. Translating gives CASSLEGLAYETQYF.

About this clonotype itself: This may be a read error, as it is one base from a much larger clone. In this CDR3 the conserved last residue, phenylalanine or tryptophan, is missing, so a read error is likely. CDR3 sequence: CSASSGETQYS. The CDR3 DNA follows: TGCAGTGCTAGTTCCGGGGAGACCCAGTACTCC. The chain is built from TRBV20-1 and TRBJ2-5; D gene unclear. CDR1 and CDR2 from the germline V gene are DFQATT and SNEGSKA (reference sequence). The CDR3 totals 11 residues. Trimming took 3 bases from V and 5 from J, leaving 7 bases between them.

This clonotype was detected only a few times. This chain joins TRBV19 and TRBJ2-1; no clear D gene. Trimming stripped 7 bases from V and 6 bases from J, with 7 bases between. This CDR3 comprises 11 residues. From germline, CDR1 is LNHDA and CDR2 SQIVND (reference sequence). The CDR3 here is CASKRANEQFF. The CDR3 coding sequence is TGTGCCAGTAAACGAGCCAATGAGCAGTTCTTC.

This clonotype was seen many times. The chain joins TRBV19 to TRBJ2-1; 8 nucleotides align to TRBD2. The ends lost 4 bases at V and 6 bases at J; junction bases unmatched: 11. Germline V gene sequence: CDR1 LNHDA, CDR2 SQIVND (reference sequence). The CDR3 has 16 amino acids. For the CDR3, the DNA is TGTGCCAGTAGTACAGGGACTAGTAGGTACGGCAATGAGCAGTTCTTC. This translates into CASSTGTSRYGNEQFF. The whole variable domain, remainder taken from reference TRBV19 and TRBJ2-1, is DGGITQSPKYLFRKEGQNVTLSCEQNLNHDAMYWYRQDPGQGLRLIYYSQIVNDFQKGDIAEGYSVSREKKESFPLTVTSAQKNPTAFYLCASSTGTSRYGNEQFFGPGTRLTVL.

This clonotype has a count of ten or more. The chain joins TRBV6-5 to TRBJ2-2; 12 bases agree with TRBD1. The CDR3 is 17 amino acids. Germline V gives CDR1 MNHEY, CDR2 SVGAGI. Trimming at V came to 3 bases and at J to 6 bases, leaving 8 bases not matched to a gene. The CDR3 region has the DNA TGTGCCAGCAGTTATTCCGGGGGACAGGGGGCTGCCGGGGAGCTGTTTTTT. Translated, it gives CASSYSGGQGAAGELFF.

The chain is built from TRBV7-3 and TRBJ2-3, with 10 bases lining up with TRBD2. This CDR3 is 13 amino acids long. Germline CDR1 SGHTA, CDR2 FQGTGA. V gave up 5 bases and J gave up 5 bases; unmatched junction bases: 1. The DNA for the CDR3 is TGTGCCAGCAGCCGACTAGCGGGAGATACGCAGTATTTT. It specifies CASSRLAGDTQYF.

This chain connects TRBV6-2 or TRBV6-3 to TRBJ2-3, with D hard to call. The V gene lost 0 bases and the J gene lost 4 bases, with 14 bases spanning the gap. The germline gives CDR1 MNHEY, CDR2 SVGEGT. The CDR3 length is 16 residues. In nucleotides, the CDR3 is TGTGCCAGCAGTTACTCACTCGGGTCCCGGGCAGATACGCAGTATTTT. Its protein is CASSYSLGSRADTQYF.

This chain links TRBV29-1 with TRBJ2-1; D is possibly TRBD2 (6 bases). The CDR3 is 15 amino acids. V lost 8 bases to trimming and J lost 5 bases, with 22 bases between them. Germline V CDR1 and CDR2: SQVTM, ANQGSEA. Here the CDR3 DNA reads TGCAGCACCCCCTCGGTAAAGGGCGGGGACAATGAGCAGTTCTTC. Its protein product is CSTPSVKGGDNEQFF.

To note about this clonotype: Relative to the germline gene, one junction end is altered; a read error may explain this. The CDR3 loop reads CAASRDPGTQYF. DNA for the CDR3: TGTGCCGCCAGCAGAGATCCCGGGACCCAGTACTTC. This chain links TRBV15 with TRBJ2-5; no firm D call. The CDR3 is made up of 12 amino acids. In germline, CDR1 is LNHNV, CDR2 YYDKDF (reference sequence).

The chain couples TRBV20-1 to TRBJ1-1; D gene unclear. Germline CDR1 and CDR2: DFQATT and SNEGSKA (reference sequence). The CDR3 runs to 12 residues. Trimming cost V 3 bases and J 2 bases, with 7 bases left between them. The CDR3 coding sequence is TGCAGTGCTAGGGATATAAACACTGAAGCTTTCTTT. Translation: CSARDINTEAFF.

This clonotype has a count of ten or more. J is TRBJ2-2 and V is TRBV19; 13 bases align to TRBD2. Germline assignment: CDR1 LNHDA and CDR2 SQIVND (reference sequence). The V segment lost 6 bases and the J segment 3 bases; nucleotides outside the gene matches: 13. This CDR3 region has 19 residues. The CDR3 DNA reads as TGTGCCAGTAGCTACACCGCGACTAGCGGGAGGTCGGACACCGGGGAGCTGTTTTTT. It yields the protein CASSYTATSGRSDTGELFF.

This clonotype has ten or more counts. The rearrangement links TRBV27 to TRBJ2-1; 9 bases match TRBD2. Germline V gene lookup returns CDR1 MNHEY and CDR2 SMNVEV (reference sequence). The CDR3 length is 13 residues. V shed 8 bases and J 6 bases; nucleotides not matched to a gene: 5. Written as DNA, the CDR3 is TGTGCCAGCGGGGTAGCGGGAGTCAATGAGCAGTTCTTC. Translating it yields CASGVAGVNEQFF.

This clonotype occurred a few times. The chain joins TRBV11-2 to TRBJ2-1, with 9 positions matching TRBD2. J was trimmed by 9 bases and V by 2 bases; bases with no gene match: 8. Per germline, CDR1 SGHAT and CDR2 FQNNGV. The CDR3 spans 15 residues. The CDR3: CASSLLAGGPGEQFF. CDR3 coding DNA: TGTGCCAGCAGCTTATTGGCGGGAGGGCCAGGTGAGCAGTTCTTC.

This clonotype was detected many times. This sequence joins TRBV5-1 and TRBJ1-5; no clear D gene. The CDR3 is made up of 15 amino acids. V was cut by 0 bases and J by 1 base, with 8 bases left in between. CDR1 is SGHRS and CDR2 is YFSETQ in the germline V gene. As DNA, the CDR3 is TGCGCCAGCAGCTTGGAGGGCTACAGCAATCAGCCCCAGCATTTT. Amino acids: CASSLEGYSNQPQHF.

At least ten counts were recorded for this clonotype. V is TRBV20-1 and J is TRBJ2-7; no clear D gene. Germline lookup yields CDR1 DFQATT and CDR2 SNEGSKA (reference sequence). The CDR3 runs to 17 residues. The V end was cut by 1 base, the J end by 0 bases, with 19 bases between. CDR3 DNA: TGCAGTGCTAGAGGGCCCCCTCAGCGAACGATCTCCTACGAGCAGTACTTC. This codes for CSARGPPQRTISYEQYF.

V is TRBV2 and J is TRBJ2-3; unclear D gene. This CDR3 region has 11 residues. Trimming removed 4 bases from V and 8 bases from J, with 7 bases in between. Germline V gene data show CDR1 as SNHLY and CDR2 as FYNNEI. CDR3 sequence (DNA): TGTGCCAGCAGTGTCAAGCGTACGCAGTATTTT. Its protein product is CASSVKRTQYF.

Many counts were recorded for this clonotype. This chain joins TRBV29-1 and TRBJ2-3; the D call may be TRBD1 or TRBD2 (5 bases each). The CDR3 spans 13 residues. The germline V gene encodes CDR1 SQVTM and CDR2 ANQGSEA. V was cut by 5 bases and J by 1 base, with 10 bases left in between. The CDR3 loop is CSVLLGGTDTQYF. The CDR3 DNA is TGCAGCGTTCTACTGGGGGGCACAGATACGCAGTATTTT.